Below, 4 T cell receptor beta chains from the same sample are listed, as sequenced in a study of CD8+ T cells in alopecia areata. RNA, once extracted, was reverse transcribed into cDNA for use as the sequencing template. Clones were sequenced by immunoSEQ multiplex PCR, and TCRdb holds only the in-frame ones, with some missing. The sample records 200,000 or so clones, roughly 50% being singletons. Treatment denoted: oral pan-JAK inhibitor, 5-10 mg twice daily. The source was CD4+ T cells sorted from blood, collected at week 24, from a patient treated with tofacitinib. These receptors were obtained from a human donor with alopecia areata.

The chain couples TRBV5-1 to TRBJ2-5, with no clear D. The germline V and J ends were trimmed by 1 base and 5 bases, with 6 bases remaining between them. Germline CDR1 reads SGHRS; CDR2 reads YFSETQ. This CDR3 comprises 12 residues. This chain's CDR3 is CASSLFRETQYF. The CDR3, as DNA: TGCGCCAGCAGCTTGTTCCGGGAGACCCAGTACTTC.

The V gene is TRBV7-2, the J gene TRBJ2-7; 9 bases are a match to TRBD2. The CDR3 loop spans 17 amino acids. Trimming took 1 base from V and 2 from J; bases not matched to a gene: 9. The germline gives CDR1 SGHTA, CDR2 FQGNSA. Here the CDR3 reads CASSLGPGVAGAYEQYF. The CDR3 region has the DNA TGTGCCAGCAGCTTAGGGCCAGGGGTAGCGGGGGCCTACGAGCAGTACTTC.

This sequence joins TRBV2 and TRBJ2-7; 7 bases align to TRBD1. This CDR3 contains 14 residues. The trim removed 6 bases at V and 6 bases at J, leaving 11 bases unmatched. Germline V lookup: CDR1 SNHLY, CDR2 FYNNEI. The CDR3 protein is CASRDRTGVREQYF. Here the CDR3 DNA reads TGTGCCAGCAGGGATCGGACAGGAGTCCGCGAGCAGTACTTC.

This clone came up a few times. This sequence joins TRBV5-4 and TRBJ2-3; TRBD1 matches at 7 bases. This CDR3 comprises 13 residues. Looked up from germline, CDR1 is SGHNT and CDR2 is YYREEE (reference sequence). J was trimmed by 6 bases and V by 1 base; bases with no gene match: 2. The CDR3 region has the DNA TGTGCCAGCAGCTTGACAGGGGCCGATACGCAGTATTTT. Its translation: CASSLTGADTQYF.